Below, 5 T cell receptor beta chains from the same sample are listed, as sequenced in a study of blood T cell repertoires in COVID-19. Sequencing used immunoSEQ multiplex PCR; TCRdb keeps in-frame clones, though not all of them. Altogether over 300,000 clones are present, 70% to 90% being singletons, with the ten largest covering 0.9% to 1%. What was sequenced was PBMCs or T cells enriched from blood (not recorded which). These receptors were obtained from a woman in her 30s with acute COVID-19.

The genes are TRBV15 and TRBJ2-4, with TRBD1 identical over 9 bases. The germline CDR1 and CDR2 sequences are LNHNV and YYDKDF (reference sequence). The J segment lost 9 bases and the V segment lost 5 bases, leaving 8 bases of the junction unmatched. The CDR3 has 14 amino acids. The DNA of the CDR3 is TGTGCCACCAGCTGGACCGGGACAGGGAGCATTCAGTACTTC. It encodes CATSWTGTGSIQYF. The variable domain in full, with the rest retrieved from reference TRBV15 and TRBJ2-4, is DAMVIQNPRYQVTQFGKPVTLSCSQTLNHNVMYWYQQKSSQAPKLLFHYYDKDFNNEADTPDNFQSRRPNTSFCFLDIRSPGLGDTAMYLCATSWTGTGSIQYFGAGTRLSVL.

The chain links TRBV29-1 to TRBJ2-7, with D perhaps TRBD1 (5 bases). V was clipped by 4 bases and J by 10 bases, with 23 bases between them. The germline V gene encodes CDR1 SQVTM and CDR2 ANQGSEA. There are 14 residues in the CDR3. The CDR3 sequence is CSVARLSEGAKQYF. In DNA form, the CDR3 reads TGCAGCGTTGCCCGCCTCTCGGAAGGGGCGAAACAGTACTTC.

This chain connects TRBV5-1 to TRBJ1-1; D is ambiguous. CDR3 length equals 14 residues. Trimming stripped 1 base from V and 4 bases from J, with 11 bases between. Germline V CDR1 and CDR2: SGHRS, YFSETQ. The CDR3 coding sequence is TGCGCCAGCAGCTTGTCCACGGGGAGCACTGAAGCTTTCTTT. Protein: CASSLSTGSTEAFF.

The chain is built from TRBV18 and TRBJ2-3; 12 bases are a match to TRBD2. Germline CDR1 is KGHSH and CDR2 is LQKENI. J lost 5 bases, V lost 0 bases, and 6 bases had no gene match. The CDR3 extends over 17 amino acids. CDR3 DNA: TGTGCCAGCTCACCACCACAACTAGCGGGGGGTGTAGATACGCAGTATTTT. Translating gives CASSPPQLAGGVDTQYF.

The gene calls are TRBV21-1 and TRBJ2-3; no check of the table's D call, TRBD2, against the DNA was made. TRBV21-1 is listed as a pseudogene. This CDR3 has 17 amino acids. CDR3 amino acids: CASSKASPSEVDYTQYF. CDR3 coding DNA: TGTGCCAGCAGCAAAGCCTCCCCTAGCGAAGTGGACTATACGCAGTATTTT.